These T cell receptor beta chains were read from a single sample in a study of control samples from healthy donors and cancer patients. Repertoires were generated with immunoSEQ multiplex PCR, while TCRdb's copy carries only in-frame clones and drops some. The sample holds 400,000 to 500,000 clones; around 90% are singletons and the top ten take around 6.4%. The material sequenced was PBMCs. The receptors come from a middle-aged man with head and neck cancer. Each CDR3 is given with its conserved first and last residue. A D gene is named only where the DNA matches it firmly. Rows give clone size only sometimes, using once, few, many, or a class for an expanded clone.

>-|TRBJ1-5|-|TRBV19
CASSISREGGMQPQHF
TGTGCCAGTAGTATATCCAGGGAGGGGGGGATGCAGCCCCAGCATTTT
>-|TRBJ1-2|-|TRBV9
CASSVDQGNYGYTF
TGTGCCAGCAGCGTAGACCAGGGGAACTATGGCTACACCTTC
>-|TRBJ2-1|-|TRBV5-1
CASSLGQGSYNEQFF
TGCGCCAGCAGCTTGGGGCAGGGCTCCTACAATGAGCAGTTCTTC
>-|TRBJ1-5|-|TRBV12-3/TRBV12-4
CASTRDSNQPQHF
TGTGCCAGCACCCGGGACAGCAATCAGCCCCAGCATTTT
>-|TRBJ2-2|-|TRBV5-1
CASSLGSRELFF
TGCGCCAGCAGCCTTGGTTCTCGGGAGCTGTTTTTT
>-|TRBJ1-5|-|TRBV18
CASSPRGPWGDSNQPQHF
TGTGCCAGCTCACCACGGGGGCCTTGGGGAGATAGCAATCAGCCCCAGCATTTT
>-|TRBJ1-3|-|TRBV7-2
CASSLDRRNTIYF
TGTGCCAGCAGCTTAGACAGACGAAACACCATATATTTT
>-|TRBJ2-3|-|TRBV18
CASSPSSGALNTQYF
TGTGCCAGCTCACCAAGTTCAGGGGCCCTTAATACGCAGTATTTT
>-|TRBJ1-4|TRBD1|TRBV6-5
CASSPGTGQEKLFF
TGTGCCAGCAGCCCCGGGACAGGGCAAGAAAAACTGTTTTTT
>-|TRBJ1-6|-|TRBV27
CASNRQSSYNSPLHF
TGTGCCAGCAACAGACAGAGCTCCTATAATTCACCCCTCCACTTT
>-|TRBJ2-2|-|TRBV5-4
CASSLATGRGTGELFF
TGTGCCAGCAGCCTGGCGACAGGCCGGGGGACCGGGGAGCTGTTTTTT
>-|TRBJ2-3|-|TRBV5-1
CASSFAGRNTDTQYF
TGCGCCAGCAGCTTTGCGGGACGGAACACAGATACGCAGTATTTT
>-|TRBJ2-2|TRBD1|TRBV5-1
CASSLARTGVTGELFF
TGCGCCAGCAGCTTGGCCCGGACAGGGGTCACCGGGGAGCTGTTTTTT
>-|TRBJ2-5|-|TRBV18
CASSPQRSEETQYF
TGTGCCAGCTCACCCCAGAGATCGGAAGAGACCCAGTACTTC
>-|TRBJ2-2|-|TRBV6-2/TRBV6-3
CASSYSRTINTGELFF
TGTGCCAGCAGTTACTCGAGGACAATTAACACCGGGGAGCTGTTTTTT
>-|TRBJ2-1|TRBD1|TRBV30
CAWSVRTGQFF
TGTGCCTGGAGTGTAAGGACAGGGCAGTTCTTC
>-|TRBJ1-1|TRBD1|TRBV10-3
CAISETRGRDTEAFF
TGTGCCATCAGTGAGACCAGGGGGCGGGACACTGAAGCTTTCTTT
>-|TRBJ2-6|TRBD1|TRBV18
CASSSLAGTGGISGANVLTF
TGTGCCAGCTCATCCCTTGCCGGGACAGGGGGGATCTCTGGGGCCAACGTCCTGACTTTC
>-|TRBJ2-5|TRBD2|TRBV27
CASSFGGGTQYF
TGTGCCAGCAGTTTCGGGGGGGGGACCCAGTACTTC
>-|TRBJ2-2|-|TRBV30
CAWSVQGITGELFF
TGTGCCTGGAGTGTACAAGGAATTACCGGGGAGCTGTTTTTT
>few|TRBJ2-7|-|TRBV27
CASSPLKSSYEQYF
TGTGCCAGCAGTCCCCTGAAGAGCTCCTACGAGCAGTACTTC
>-|TRBJ2-1|TRBD2|TRBV6-5
CASSLAGYPSYNEQFF
TGTGCCAGCAGTTTAGCGGGTTACCCCTCCTACAATGAGCAGTTCTTC